This T cell receptor beta chain was captured in a study of blood T cell repertoires in COVID-19. Study-level background: Sites in the United States, Italy and Spain provided acute and convalescent COVID-19 samples. In each case, the material was cDNA or gDNA derived from T cells, B-cell-depleted T cells, or PBMCs.

Followed longitudinally, the Seattle patients had been enrolled during active infection. Profiled with immunoSEQ multiplex PCR; TCRdb holds only in-frame clones, not every one. The sample lists approximately 300,000 clones; around 90% were seen once. Material: peripheral blood. The source of this sequence is a woman aged 30 to 39 with COVID-19, enrolled during active disease.

CDR3 in amino acids: CAISPDTSSYEQYF. The CDR3 DNA reads TGTGCCATCAGTCCTGACACGTCCTCCTACGAGCAGTACTTC. The chain couples TRBV10-3 to TRBJ2-7; D call uncertain. V lost 5 bases and J lost 0, with 11 bases in between. The CDR3 has 14 amino acids. CDR1 is ENHRY and CDR2 is SYGVKD in the germline V gene.